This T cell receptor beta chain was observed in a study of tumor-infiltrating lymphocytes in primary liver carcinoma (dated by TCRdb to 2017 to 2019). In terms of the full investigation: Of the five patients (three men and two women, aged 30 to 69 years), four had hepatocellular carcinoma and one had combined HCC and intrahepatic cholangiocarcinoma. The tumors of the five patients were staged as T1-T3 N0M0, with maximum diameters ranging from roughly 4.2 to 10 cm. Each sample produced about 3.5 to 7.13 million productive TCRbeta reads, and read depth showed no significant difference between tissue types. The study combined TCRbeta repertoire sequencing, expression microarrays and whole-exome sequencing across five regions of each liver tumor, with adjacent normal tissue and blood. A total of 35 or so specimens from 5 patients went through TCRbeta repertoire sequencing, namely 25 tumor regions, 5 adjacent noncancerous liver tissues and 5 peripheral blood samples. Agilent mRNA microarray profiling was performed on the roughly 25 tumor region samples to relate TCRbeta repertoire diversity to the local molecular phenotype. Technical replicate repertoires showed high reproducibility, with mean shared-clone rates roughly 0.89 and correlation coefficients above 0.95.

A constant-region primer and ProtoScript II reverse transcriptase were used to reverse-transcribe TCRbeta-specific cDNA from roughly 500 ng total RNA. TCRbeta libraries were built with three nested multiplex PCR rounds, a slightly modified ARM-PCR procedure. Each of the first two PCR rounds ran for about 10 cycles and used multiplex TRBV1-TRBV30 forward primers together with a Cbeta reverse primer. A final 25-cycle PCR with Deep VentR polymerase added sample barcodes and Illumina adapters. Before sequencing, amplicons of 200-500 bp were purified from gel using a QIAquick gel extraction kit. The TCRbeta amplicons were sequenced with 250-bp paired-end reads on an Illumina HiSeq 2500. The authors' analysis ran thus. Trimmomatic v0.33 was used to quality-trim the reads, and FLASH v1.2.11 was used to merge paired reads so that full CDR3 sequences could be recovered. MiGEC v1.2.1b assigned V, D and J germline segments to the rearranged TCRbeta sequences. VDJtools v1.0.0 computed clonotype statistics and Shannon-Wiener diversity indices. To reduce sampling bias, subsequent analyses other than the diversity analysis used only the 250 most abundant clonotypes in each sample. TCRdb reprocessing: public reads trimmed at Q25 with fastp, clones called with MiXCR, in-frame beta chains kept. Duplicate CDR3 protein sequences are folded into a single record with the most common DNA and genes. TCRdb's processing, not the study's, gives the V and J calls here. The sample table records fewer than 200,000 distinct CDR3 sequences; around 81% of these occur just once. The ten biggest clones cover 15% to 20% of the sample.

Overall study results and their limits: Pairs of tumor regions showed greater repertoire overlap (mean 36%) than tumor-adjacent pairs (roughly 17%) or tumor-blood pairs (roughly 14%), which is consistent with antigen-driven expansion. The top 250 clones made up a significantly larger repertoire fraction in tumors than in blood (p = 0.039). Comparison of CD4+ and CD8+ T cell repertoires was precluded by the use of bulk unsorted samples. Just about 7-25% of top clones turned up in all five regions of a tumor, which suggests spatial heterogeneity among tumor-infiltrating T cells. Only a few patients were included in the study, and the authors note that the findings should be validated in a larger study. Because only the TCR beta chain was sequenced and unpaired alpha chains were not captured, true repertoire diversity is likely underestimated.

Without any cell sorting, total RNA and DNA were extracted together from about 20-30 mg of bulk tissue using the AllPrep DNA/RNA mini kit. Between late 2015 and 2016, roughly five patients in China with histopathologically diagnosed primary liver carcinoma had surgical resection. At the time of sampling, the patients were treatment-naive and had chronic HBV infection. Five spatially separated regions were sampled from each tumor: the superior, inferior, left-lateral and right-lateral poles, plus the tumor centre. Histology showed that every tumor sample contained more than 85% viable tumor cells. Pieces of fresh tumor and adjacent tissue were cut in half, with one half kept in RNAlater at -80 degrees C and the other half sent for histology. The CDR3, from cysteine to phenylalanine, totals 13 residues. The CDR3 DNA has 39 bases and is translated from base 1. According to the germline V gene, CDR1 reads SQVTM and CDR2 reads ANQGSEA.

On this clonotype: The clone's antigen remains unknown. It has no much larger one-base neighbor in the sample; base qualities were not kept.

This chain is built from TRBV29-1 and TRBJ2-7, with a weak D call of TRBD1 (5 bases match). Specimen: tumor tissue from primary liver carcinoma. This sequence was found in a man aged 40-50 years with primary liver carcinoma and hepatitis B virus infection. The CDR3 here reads CSVSQGPTGEQYF. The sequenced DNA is TGCAGTGTTTCCCAGGGCCCTACTGGGGAGCAGTACTTC.